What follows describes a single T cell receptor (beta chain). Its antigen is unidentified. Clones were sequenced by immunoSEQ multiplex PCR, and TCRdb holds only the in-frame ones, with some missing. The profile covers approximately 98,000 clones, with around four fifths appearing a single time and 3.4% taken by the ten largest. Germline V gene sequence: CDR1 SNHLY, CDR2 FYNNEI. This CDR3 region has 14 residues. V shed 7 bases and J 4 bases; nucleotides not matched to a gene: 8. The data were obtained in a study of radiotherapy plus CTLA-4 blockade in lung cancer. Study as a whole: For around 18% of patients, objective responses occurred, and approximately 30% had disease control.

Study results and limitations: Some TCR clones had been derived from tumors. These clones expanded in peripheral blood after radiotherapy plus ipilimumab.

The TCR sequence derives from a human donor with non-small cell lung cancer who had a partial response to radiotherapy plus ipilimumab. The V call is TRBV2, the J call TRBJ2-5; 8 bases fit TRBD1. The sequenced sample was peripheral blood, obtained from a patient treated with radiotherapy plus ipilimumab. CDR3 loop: CASNRGQGGETQYF. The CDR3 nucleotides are TGTGCCAGCAACCGCGGACAGGGAGGAGAGACCCAGTACTTC.